These 14 T cell receptor beta chains came from one sample sequenced in a study of Ad26.COV2.S vaccination and SARS-CoV-2 variants (dated by TCRdb to the early 2020s). The sample's treatment or condition, from its label and the paper: roughly 19 received Ad26.COV2.S at low or high dose, single or two shots; about 5 received placebo; per-sample allocation not given. Repertoires of vaccine and placebo recipients were sequenced from samples taken on day 63 after the first injection. Receptor libraries were prepared by the immunoSEQ multiplex PCR assay. Here the immuneACCESS table is served through TCRdb, limited to in-frame sequences with V and J called. Missing clones are a known gap in these copies; in checked studies unresolved V genes cover under half, and the rest lacks a known reason. The sample has around 400,000 clones on record, about nine tenths of them singletons. The ten top clones hold roughly an eighth of the sample.

Sample: peripheral blood, taken in a trial of Ad26.COV2.S vaccine versus placebo. These receptors were obtained from a person between 18 and 65 years old who received the Ad26.COV2.S COVID-19 vaccine or a placebo.

The CDR3 spells CASSLYSTGLAGGETQYF. CDR3 in DNA: TGTGCCAGCAGCTTATATAGTACCGGACTAGCGGGAGGAGAGACCCAGTACTTC. The chain is built from TRBV7-2 and TRBJ2-5, with 14 bases fitting TRBD2. The CDR3 is 18 amino acids. J lost 4 bases, V lost 2 bases, and 9 bases had no gene match. Germline V gene data show CDR1 as SGHTA and CDR2 as FQGNSA.

V is TRBV30 and J is TRBJ1-1; 8 bases line up with TRBD1. The CDR3 covers 15 residues. V was clipped by 0 bases and J by 1 base; unmatched bases: 4. CDR1 and CDR2 from the germline V gene are GTSNPN and SVGIG (reference sequence). CDR3 DNA: TGTGCCTGGAGTGTATGGGGGACAGGGAACACTGAAGCTTTCTTT. Its protein product is CAWSVWGTGNTEAFF. Full variable domain (rest looked up from reference TRBV30 and TRBJ1-1): SQTIHQWPATLVQPVGSPLSLECTVEGTSNPNLYWYRQAAGRGLQLLFYSVGIGQISSEVPQNLSASRPQDRQFILSSKKLLLSDSGFYLCAWSVWGTGNTEAFFGQGTRLTVV.

The chain employs TRBV3-1 (or the pseudogene TRBV3-2) and TRBJ2-7; either TRBD1 or TRBD2 may fit D (5 bases each). Germline V gene lookup returns CDR1 LGHDT and CDR2 YNNKEL (reference sequence). Trimming took 5 bases from V and 7 from J, leaving 15 bases between them. The CDR3 length is 13 residues. The CDR3 is CASSDPGRGEQYF. CDR3 nucleotide sequence: TGTGCCAGCAGCGATCCGGGACGTGGGGAGCAGTACTTC.

In its sample, this clone was seen once. This chain links TRBV19 with TRBJ1-5; D may be TRBD1 (6 bases). CDR3 length: 14 amino acids. V lost 7 bases and J 6 bases, leaving 16 bases between the germline ends. Germline lookup yields CDR1 LNHDA and CDR2 SQIVND (reference sequence). The CDR3 sequence: CASKAGAGGQPQHF. DNA for the CDR3: TGTGCCAGTAAGGCGGGGGCTGGGGGTCAGCCCCAGCATTTT.

This chain joins TRBV6-2 or TRBV6-3 and TRBJ2-2; D is undetermined. Germline values: CDR1 MNHEY, CDR2 SVGEGT. Deletions cut 5 bases from V and 6 bases from J, with 4 bases between. The CDR3 totals 11 residues. The CDR3 coding sequence is TGTGCCAGCAGTAGTCCCGGGGAGCTGTTTTTT. As protein: CASSSPGELFF.

On this clone itself: The same CDR3 can be traced to other DNA sequences in this sample. The gene calls are TRBV18 and TRBJ2-7, with 9 bases lining up with TRBD1. J was trimmed by 1 base and V by 2 bases; bases with no gene match: 0. The CDR3 has 14 residues. The V gene's germline CDR1 is KGHSH and CDR2 LQKENI. CDR3 nucleotide sequence: TGTGCCAGCTCACCAGGGACAGGGTCCTACGAGCAGTACTTC. Its translation is CASSPGTGSYEQYF.

J is TRBJ1-2 and V is TRBV6-5; the match to TRBD1 covers 7 bases. Trimming took 6 bases from V and 8 from J; bases not matched to a gene: 9. The CDR3 runs to 13 residues. CDR1 is MNHEY, CDR2 SVGAGI, per germline. CDR3 sequence (DNA): TGTGCCAGCAGCGGACAGGCCCTAGGAGGCTACACCTTC. The encoded protein is CASSGQALGGYTF.

V and J are TRBV5-1 and TRBJ2-2; no clear D gene. This CDR3 contains 13 residues. Deletions cut 0 bases from V and 6 bases from J, with 6 bases between. Germline V gene sequence: CDR1 SGHRS, CDR2 YFSETQ. The CDR3 loop reads CASSLAAPGELFF. CDR3 nucleotide sequence: TGCGCCAGCAGCTTGGCCGCCCCCGGGGAGCTGTTTTTT. The whole variable domain, filled in from reference TRBV5-1 and TRBJ2-2, reads KAGVTQTPRYLIKTRGQQVTLSCSPISGHRSVSWYQQTPGQGLQFLFEYFSETQRNKGNFPGRFSGRQFSNSRSEMNVSTLELGDSALYLCASSLAAPGELFFGEGSRLTVL.

V gene TRBV10-3 combines with J gene TRBJ1-4; 8 nucleotides agree with TRBD1. Trimming removed 10 bases from V and 5 bases from J; junction bases left unmatched: 6. This CDR3 is built from 13 residues. CDR1 is ENHRY and CDR2 is SYGVKD in the germline V gene. CDR3 sequence (DNA): TGTGCCAGCCACAGGGGGATAAATGAAAAACTGTTTTTT. Encoded protein: CASHRGINEKLFF.

This chain joins TRBV19 and TRBJ2-1; 7 bases align to TRBD1. Trimming took 5 bases from V and 1 from J; bases not matched to a gene: 11. Germline assignment: CDR1 LNHDA and CDR2 SQIVND (reference sequence). The CDR3 consists of 17 residues. Written as DNA, the CDR3 is TGTGCCAGTAGTGTACAGGGGTTCAGGGTTTCCTACAATGAGCAGTTCTTC. Amino acids: CASSVQGFRVSYNEQFF.

The chain uses TRBV5-4 and TRBJ2-7; 10 positions match TRBD2. V was pared by 0 bases and J by 4 bases, with 4 bases of the junction left unmatched. Germline CDR1 is SGHNT and CDR2 is YYREEE (reference sequence). The length of the CDR3 is 15 residues. The DNA for the CDR3 is TGTGCCAGCAGCTTGGAACTAGCGGGAAGGTACGAGCAGTACTTC. Encoded protein: CASSLELAGRYEQYF.

V gene TRBV4-3 combines with J gene TRBJ2-4, with D unclear. Trimming left V 3 bases short and J 0 bases short, with 15 bases between. This CDR3 has 17 residues. Germline V gene lookup returns CDR1 LGHNA and CDR2 YSLEER. Written as DNA, the CDR3 is TGCGCCAGCAGCCAGCCTCCTGGTGGGGTAGCCAAAAACATTCAGTACTTC. Encoded protein: CASSQPPGGVAKNIQYF.

The V and J genes are TRBV30 and TRBJ2-1; 7 bases align to TRBD2. Germline V gene lookup returns CDR1 GTSNPN and CDR2 SVGIG (reference sequence). V gave up 0 bases and J gave up 5 bases; unmatched junction bases: 10. This CDR3 has 16 residues. CDR3 DNA: TGTGCCTGGAGTGTACAGGTCGTAGCGGGTAACAATGAGCAGTTCTTC. This sequence encodes CAWSVQVVAGNNEQFF.

This chain connects TRBV7-7 to TRBJ2-1, with 14 bases that match TRBD2. J lost 7 bases, V lost 0 bases, and 2 bases had no gene match. CDR3 length: 16 residues. Germline CDR1 SSHAT, CDR2 FNYEAQ (reference sequence). CDR3 nucleotides: TGTGCCAGCAGCTTAGCCGGGACTAGCGGGAGAAATGAGCAGTTCTTC. Residues: CASSLAGTSGRNEQFF.